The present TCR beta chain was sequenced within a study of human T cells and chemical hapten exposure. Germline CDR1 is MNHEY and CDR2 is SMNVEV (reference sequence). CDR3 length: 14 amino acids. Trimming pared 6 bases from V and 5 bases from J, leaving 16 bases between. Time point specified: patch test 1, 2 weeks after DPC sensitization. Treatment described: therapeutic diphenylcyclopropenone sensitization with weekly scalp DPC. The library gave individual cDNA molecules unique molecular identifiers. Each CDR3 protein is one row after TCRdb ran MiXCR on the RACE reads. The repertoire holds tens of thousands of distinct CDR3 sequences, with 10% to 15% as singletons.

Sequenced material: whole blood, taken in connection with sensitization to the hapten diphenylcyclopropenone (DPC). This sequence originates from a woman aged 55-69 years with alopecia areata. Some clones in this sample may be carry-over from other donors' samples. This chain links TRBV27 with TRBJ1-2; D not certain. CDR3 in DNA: TGTGCCAGCAGGGGGTTTACGCGAGGTTATGGCTACACCTTC. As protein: CASRGFTRGYGYTF.